This T cell receptor beta chain was documented in a study of blood T cell repertoires in COVID-19. The CDR3 extends over 16 amino acids. V shed 4 bases, J shed 5 bases, and the junction held 8 bases outside the gene matches. Germline V lookup: CDR1 SGDLS, CDR2 YYNGEE. TCRdb keeps only in-frame clones here, not all; method: immunoSEQ multiplex PCR. The sample comprises about 430,000 clones, 75% to 90% of which are singletons, and around 1.1% rests with the top ten. This TCR derives from a man aged 30 to 39 who had recovered from COVID-19. Input material: PBMCs or T cells enriched from blood (not recorded which). The chain employs TRBV9 and TRBJ2-1, with 11 positions matching TRBD1. Here the CDR3 reads CASSQGQGALDNEQFF. The CDR3 nucleotides are TGTGCCAGCAGCCAAGGACAGGGGGCTCTCGACAATGAGCAGTTCTTC.